This is a list of T cell receptor beta chains from one sample in a study of early stage breast cancer tumors. Sequencing was performed with immunoSEQ multiplex PCR; in TCRdb, only in-frame clones are kept and a portion is missing. The sample has under 20,000 clones, around 83% seen once; the top ten hold approximately 1.8%. The sequenced sample was blood. The source is a person aged 70 to 79 with breast cancer. The CDR3 runs from the conserved cysteine through the conserved F or W. A D gene is named only where the DNA matches it firmly. The size field is filled for only some rows; it gives once, few, many or a size class.

clone_size	v_call	d_call	j_call	cdr3_aa	cdr3_nt
.	TRBV7-9	.	TRBJ1-4	CASSFRGGDEKLFF	TGTGCCAGCAGCTTCAGGGGAGGGGATGAAAAACTGTTTTTT
.	TRBV7-9	.	TRBJ1-1	CASSSLGVEAFF	TGTGCCAGCAGCTCCCTGGGCGTTGAAGCTTTCTTT
.	TRBV14	.	TRBJ1-4	CASSQVVGGASNEKLFF	TGTGCCAGCAGCCAAGTCGTCGGGGGTGCGAGTAATGAAAAACTGTTTTTT
.	TRBV10-3	TRBD1	TRBJ1-5	CATLRGRGQPQHF	TGTGCCACCCTCAGGGGGCGAGGACAGCCCCAGCATTTT
.	TRBV28	TRBD1	TRBJ1-5	CASSSHRQGYQPQHF	TGTGCCAGCAGTTCACACCGACAGGGTTATCAGCCCCAGCATTTT
.	TRBV9	.	TRBJ2-1	CASSVGESEQFF	TGTGCCAGCAGCGTAGGGGAGAGTGAGCAGTTCTTC
.	TRBV2	.	TRBJ2-7	CASTRRTYEQYF	TGTGCCAGCACGCGCAGGACCTACGAGCAGTACTTC
.	TRBV18	.	TRBJ2-7	CASSGTSAYEQYF	TGTGCCAGCTCCGGGACAAGTGCTTACGAGCAGTACTTC
.	TRBV2	.	TRBJ1-1	CASTTDMNTEAFF	TGTGCCAGCACTACGGACATGAACACTGAAGCTTTCTTT
.	TRBV5-5	TRBD1	TRBJ2-3	CASSGQGAEADTQYF	TGTGCCAGCAGCGGACAGGGGGCGGAGGCAGATACGCAGTATTTT
.	TRBV27	.	TRBJ2-7	CASSQQGNPSREQYF	TGTGCCAGCAGTCAACAGGGAAACCCGTCTCGAGAGCAGTACTTC
.	TRBV5-1	TRBD1	TRBJ1-2	CASSQDRDWSYTF	TGCGCCAGCAGCCAGGACAGGGATTGGTCCTACACCTTC
few	TRBV25-1	TRBD1	TRBJ2-7	CASQDPGQGIYEQYF	TGTGCCAGCCAGGACCCGGGACAGGGGATCTACGAGCAGTACTTC
.	TRBV2	.	TRBJ2-5	CASQGYETQYF	TGTGCCAGCCAGGGTTACGAGACCCAGTACTTC
.	TRBV18	TRBD1	TRBJ2-7	CASSLNRDRGGEQYF	TGTGCCAGCTCCCTAAACCGGGACAGGGGAGGCGAGCAGTACTTC
once	TRBV27	TRBD2	TRBJ2-1	CASSARLAGNNEQFF	TGTGCCAGCAGTGCTAGGCTAGCGGGGAACAATGAGCAGTTCTTC
.	TRBV7-3	.	TRBJ2-3	CASSRRTGTDTQYF	TGTGCCAGCAGCCGAAGAACAGGCACAGATACGCAGTATTTT
.	TRBV27	TRBD1	TRBJ2-1	CASSKRQQGVNEQFF	TGTGCCAGCAGTAAGCGTCAGCAGGGGGTCAATGAGCAGTTCTTC
.	TRBV9	TRBD1	TRBJ2-3	CASTRGRNTDTQYF	TGTGCCAGTACGAGGGGGCGGAACACAGATACGCAGTATTTT
.	TRBV5-4	.	TRBJ1-1	CASSDDRFNTEAFF	TGTGCCAGCAGCGATGACAGATTTAACACTGAAGCTTTCTTT
.	TRBV5-8	TRBD1	TRBJ1-1	CASSLGDRAMNTEAFF	TGTGCCAGCAGCCTGGGGGACAGGGCTATGAACACTGAAGCTTTCTTT
.	TRBV6-6	.	TRBJ2-7	CASRRRLDSYEQYF	TGTGCCAGCAGACGACGACTGGATTCCTACGAGCAGTACTTC
.	TRBV7-2	.	TRBJ2-4	CASSFSAKNIQYF	TGTGCCAGCAGCTTCTCAGCCAAAAACATTCAGTACTTC
.	TRBV5-6	.	TRBJ1-1	CASSFPGTEAFF	TGTGCCAGCAGCTTTCCCGGGACTGAAGCTTTCTTT
.	TRBV5-6	.	TRBJ2-3	CASSLVVGSTDTQYF	TGTGCCAGCAGCTTGGTGGTGGGCAGCACAGATACGCAGTATTTT
.	TRBV2	TRBD1	TRBJ1-4	CASRPQGAKNEKLFF	TGTGCCAGCAGGCCACAGGGGGCGAAGAATGAAAAACTGTTTTTT
.	TRBV2	.	TRBJ1-2	CASSDPTGNYGYTF	TGTGCCAGCAGTGACCCGACAGGAAACTATGGCTACACCTTC
.	TRBV19	TRBD1	TRBJ2-2	CASSKQGAPGELFF	TGTGCCAGTAGCAAACAGGGGGCGCCCGGGGAGCTGTTTTTT
.	TRBV28	.	TRBJ2-1	CASSSPRPNEQFF	TGTGCCAGCAGTTCGCCTAGGCCCAATGAGCAGTTCTTC
few	TRBV1	.	TRBJ1-5	CTSGGQGNQPQHF	TGCACCAGCGGAGGACAGGGCAATCAGCCCCAGCATTTT
once	TRBV4-1	TRBD1	TRBJ1-2	CASSQDPGTVYGYTF	TGCGCCAGCAGCCAAGATCCCGGGACAGTTTATGGCTACACCTTC
.	TRBV7-7	TRBD2	TRBJ2-2	CASSQGQRGIAGELFF	TGTGCCAGCAGCCAAGGGCAGCGGGGGATAGCCGGGGAGCTGTTTTTT
.	TRBV6-4	.	TRBJ2-2	CASSPTANTGELFF	TGTGCCAGCAGTCCCACAGCGAACACCGGGGAGCTGTTTTTT
.	TRBV7-9	.	TRBJ1-1	CASSLVSVGAWSLNTEAFF	TGTGCCAGCAGCTTAGTATCCGTTGGGGCATGGAGCCTGAACACTGAAGCTTTCTTT
.	TRBV7-3	.	TRBJ2-1	CASSTGTEQFF	TGTGCCAGCAGCACAGGGACGGAGCAGTTCTTC
few	TRBV5-6	TRBD1	TRBJ1-2	CASSLGTGPIYGYTF	TGTGCCAGCAGCTTGGGGACAGGGCCTATCTATGGCTACACCTTC
.	TRBV5-1	.	TRBJ1-2	CASSLEGFSNYGYTF	TGCGCCAGCAGCTTGGAGGGGTTCTCGAACTATGGCTACACCTTC
.	TRBV6-6	.	TRBJ1-1	CASSYSAGVNTEAFF	TGTGCCAGCAGTTACTCCGCAGGGGTGAACACTGAAGCTTTCTTT
.	TRBV5-4	.	TRBJ2-5	CARCSDSLETQYF	TGTGCCAGGTGCAGTGACAGCTTGGAGACCCAGTACTTC
.	TRBV10-1	.	TRBJ1-5	CASSTGSGQPQHF	TGCGCCAGCAGTACAGGGTCGGGACAGCCCCAGCATTTT
.	TRBV7-9	TRBD2	TRBJ2-3	CASSFLSGGLNTQYF	TGTGCCAGCAGCTTCCTTAGCGGGGGTTTGAATACGCAGTATTTT
once	TRBV10-3	.	TRBJ1-2	CAISESAGRGYGYTF	TGTGCCATCAGTGAGTCGGCAGGGAGGGGGTATGGCTACACCTTC
few	TRBV4-1	TRBD1	TRBJ1-1	CASSHVQGLDTEAFF	TGCGCCAGCAGCCACGTACAGGGGTTGGACACTGAAGCTTTCTTT
few	TRBV2	.	TRBJ1-1	CASSAGGSTEAFF	TGTGCCAGCAGTGCCGGAGGATCCACTGAAGCTTTCTTT
once	TRBV14	.	TRBJ2-1	CASSQGAGNEQFF	TGTGCCAGCAGCCAAGGAGCCGGGAATGAGCAGTTCTTC
.	TRBV27	.	TRBJ2-7	CASSLSAGPGPYEQYF	TGTGCCAGCAGTTTGTCCGCGGGTCCTGGACCCTACGAGCAGTACTTC
.	TRBV5-1	.	TRBJ2-7	CASSLPGASYEQYF	TGCGCCAGCAGCTTACCAGGGGCCTCCTACGAGCAGTACTTC
.	TRBV25-1	TRBD1	TRBJ2-7	CASSEATGLTYEQYF	TGTGCCAGCAGTGAGGCGACAGGGCTTACCTACGAGCAGTACTTC
.	TRBV7-8	.	TRBJ2-1	CASSLGGRSYNEQFF	TGTGCCAGCAGCTTAGGGGGCAGGTCCTACAATGAGCAGTTCTTC
.	TRBV30	TRBD1	TRBJ2-5	CAWSETGAGEYF	TGTGCCTGGAGTGAGACAGGGGCGGGCGAGTACTTC
.	TRBV6-1	TRBD2	TRBJ2-5	CASSERNSGEGGKRATQYF	TGTGCCAGCAGTGAACGGAATAGCGGGGAAGGAGGGAAGAGAGCGACCCAGTACTTC
.	TRBV7-8	TRBD1	TRBJ2-7	CASRGTGYEQYF	TGTGCCAGCAGGGGGACAGGCTACGAGCAGTACTTC
few	TRBV12-5	.	TRBJ1-6	CASGLPQRAPLHF	TGTGCTAGTGGTTTGCCCCAGAGGGCACCCCTCCACTTT
.	TRBV4-2	TRBD2	TRBJ2-5	CASSQARGGLETQYF	TGTGCCAGCAGCCAAGCCCGGGGGGGCCTTGAGACCCAGTACTTC
.	TRBV7-8	.	TRBJ1-3	CASSPSGNTIYF	TGTGCCAGCAGCCCGTCTGGAAACACCATATATTTT
.	TRBV7-3	.	TRBJ2-2	CASSLDRTRELFF	TGTGCCAGCAGCTTAGATAGGACTCGGGAGCTGTTTTTT
.	TRBV5-5	.	TRBJ2-1	CASSLASGVSLHEQFF	TGTGCCAGCAGCTTGGCCTCGGGGGTATCACTACATGAGCAGTTCTTC
.	TRBV5-4	TRBD1	TRBJ2-7	CASSPGGTGTYEQYF	TGTGCCAGCAGCCCTGGTGGGACAGGGACCTACGAGCAGTACTTC
.	TRBV7-9	TRBD1	TRBJ1-6	CASSPQGRGSYNSPLHF	TGTGCCAGCAGCCCACAGGGGCGCGGCTCCTATAATTCACCCCTCCACTTT
once	TRBV6-5	TRBD2	TRBJ2-7	CASSAGGKGYEQYF	TGTGCCAGCAGTGCCGGGGGGAAAGGCTACGAGCAGTACTTC